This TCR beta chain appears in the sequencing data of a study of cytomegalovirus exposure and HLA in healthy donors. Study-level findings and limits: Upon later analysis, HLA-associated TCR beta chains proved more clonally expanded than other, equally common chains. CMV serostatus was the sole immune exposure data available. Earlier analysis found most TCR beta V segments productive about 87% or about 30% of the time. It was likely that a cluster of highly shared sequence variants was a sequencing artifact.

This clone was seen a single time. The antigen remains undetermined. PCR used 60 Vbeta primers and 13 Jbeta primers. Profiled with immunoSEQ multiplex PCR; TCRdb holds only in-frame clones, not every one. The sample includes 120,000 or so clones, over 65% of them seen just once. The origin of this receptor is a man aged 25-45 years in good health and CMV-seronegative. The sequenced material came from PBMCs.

CDR3 DNA sequence: TGCGCCGGTCAGGGGAGGGATGAGCAGTTCTTC. It codes for CAGQGRDEQFF. This sequence joins TRBV10-2 and TRBJ2-1; weak D call: TRBD2 (7 bases). The CDR3 has 11 amino acids. Trimming pared 11 bases from V and 8 bases from J, leaving 13 bases between. Germline CDR1 is WSHSY and CDR2 is SAAADI.